This TCR beta chain was recovered during a study of early T cells in non-severe SARS-CoV-2 infection. Study overall: Bulk RNA isolated from unsorted whole blood underwent sequencing; chains were not paired.

This clonotype was picked up many times. The TCR library protocol was used to attach unique molecular identifiers. These identifiers were attached to individual cDNA molecules. Each CDR3 protein is one row after TCRdb ran MiXCR on the 5' RACE reads. The data contain around 31,000 distinct CDR3 sequences, 4.5% to 7% of them singletons. The V gene's germline CDR1 is LNHDA and CDR2 SQIVND (reference sequence). The CDR3 runs 13 residues. With 5 bases removed from V and 5 bases from J, the gap between germline ends came to 12 bases. Sequencing was performed on whole blood. This clonotype was sampled from an adult who was a healthcare worker with PCR-confirmed SARS-CoV-2 infection or an uninfected control (not recorded which). The gene calls are TRBV19 and TRBJ2-5; D is possibly TRBD1 or TRBD2 (6 bases each). The CDR3 DNA follows: TGTGCCAGTAGTCCAGAGGGGGGTGAGACCCAGTACTTC. Translation: CASSPEGGETQYF.